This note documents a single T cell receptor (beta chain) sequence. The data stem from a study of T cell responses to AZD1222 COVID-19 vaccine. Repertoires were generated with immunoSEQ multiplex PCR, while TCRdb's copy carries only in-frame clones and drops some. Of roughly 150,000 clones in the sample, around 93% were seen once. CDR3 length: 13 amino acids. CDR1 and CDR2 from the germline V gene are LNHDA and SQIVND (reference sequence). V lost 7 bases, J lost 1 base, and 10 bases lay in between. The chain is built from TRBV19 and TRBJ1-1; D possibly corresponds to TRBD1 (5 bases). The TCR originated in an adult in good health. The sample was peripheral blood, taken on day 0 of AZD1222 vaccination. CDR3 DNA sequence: TGTGCCAGTAAAGACAGACCGAACACTGAAGCTTTCTTT. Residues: CASKDRPNTEAFF.